What follows describes a single T cell receptor (beta chain). Its antigen is not known. Time point noted: pretreatment peripheral blood. The source of the sample is a study of PD-L1 blockade in urothelial cancer. The overall study: At some point between 2012 and 2014, patients got going on atezolizumab, taking 1,200 mg intravenously every 3 weeks. General observations from the study: Tumor-associated TCR clones expanded more in blood at 3 weeks in patients with durable benefit.

Measured with immunoSEQ multiplex PCR; TCRdb has only the in-frame clones, and not every one. The table records about 51,000 clones, approximately 86% of them present only once. The TCR comes from a man in his sixties with urothelial cancer. This specimen consisted of PBMCs, obtained around atezolizumab (anti-PD-L1) treatment.

The CDR3 DNA follows: TGTGCCAGTAGTATGCCGCTAAGATCGACCGGGGAGCTGTTTTTT. Protein: CASSMPLRSTGELFF. J is TRBJ2-2 and V is TRBV19; the D is unclear. This CDR3 contains 15 residues. Germline V gene lookup returns CDR1 LNHDA and CDR2 SQIVND (reference sequence). Trimming pared 3 bases from V and 5 bases from J, leaving 13 bases between.